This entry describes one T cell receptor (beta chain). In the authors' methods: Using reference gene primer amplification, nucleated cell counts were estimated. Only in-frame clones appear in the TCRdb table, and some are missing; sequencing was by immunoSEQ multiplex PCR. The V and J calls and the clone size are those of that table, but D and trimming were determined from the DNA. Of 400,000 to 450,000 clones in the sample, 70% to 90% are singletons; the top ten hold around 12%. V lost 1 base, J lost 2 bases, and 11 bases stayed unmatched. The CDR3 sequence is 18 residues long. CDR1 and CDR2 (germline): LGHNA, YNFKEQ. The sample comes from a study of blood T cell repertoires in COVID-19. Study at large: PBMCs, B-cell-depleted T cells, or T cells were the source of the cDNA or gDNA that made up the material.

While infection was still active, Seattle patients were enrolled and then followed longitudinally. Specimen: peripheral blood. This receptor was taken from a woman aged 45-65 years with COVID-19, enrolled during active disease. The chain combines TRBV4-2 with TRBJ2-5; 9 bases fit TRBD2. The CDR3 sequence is CASSQAMSSGVMQETQYF. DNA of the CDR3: TGTGCCAGCAGCCAAGCAATGTCTAGCGGGGTCATGCAAGAGACCCAGTACTTC.